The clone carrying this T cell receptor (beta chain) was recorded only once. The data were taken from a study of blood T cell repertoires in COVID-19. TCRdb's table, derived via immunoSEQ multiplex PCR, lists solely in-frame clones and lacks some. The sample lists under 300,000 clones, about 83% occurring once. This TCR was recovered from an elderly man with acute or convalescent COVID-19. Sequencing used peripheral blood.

CDR3 region: CASSFSSTEAFF. Written as DNA, the CDR3 is TGTGCCAGCAGTTTTTCGTCCACTGAAGCTTTCTTT. This rearrangement joins TRBV12-3 or TRBV12-4 to TRBJ1-1; D call uncertain. This CDR3 is 12 amino acids long. V was pared by 3 bases and J by 4 bases, with 6 bases between.